Listed below are T cell receptor beta chains from one sample, sequenced in a study of cytomegalovirus exposure and HLA in healthy donors. Data came from immunoSEQ multiplex PCR; TCRdb stores just in-frame clones and leaves some out. This table holds 90,000 to 120,000 clones, about 80% found once. The sample consisted of PBMCs. These receptors all stem from a middle-aged woman in good health and CMV-seronegative. Each CDR3 is given with its conserved first and last residue. The order of the fields is CDR3 length, clone size, D gene, V gene, J gene, CDR3 protein, CDR3 DNA. A D gene is named only where the DNA matches it firmly. Only some rows state a clone size, as once, few, many or a class for expanded clones.

CDR3 length: 17; clone size: NA; D gene: TRBD1; V gene: TRBV4-3; J gene: TRBJ2-7; CDR3 protein: CASSQGFAGQGLYEQYF; CDR3 DNA: TGCGCCAGCAGCCAAGGGTTTGCGGGACAGGGACTATACGAGCAGTACTTC
CDR3 length: 13; clone size: NA; D gene: NA; V gene: TRBV7-3; J gene: TRBJ1-1; CDR3 protein: CASSRDRYTEAFF; CDR3 DNA: TGTGCCAGCAGCCGAGATCGGTACACTGAAGCTTTCTTT
CDR3 length: 15; clone size: NA; D gene: TRBD2; V gene: TRBV7-3; J gene: TRBJ2-1; CDR3 protein: CASSELAGGGNEQFF; CDR3 DNA: TGTGCCAGCAGCGAACTAGCGGGAGGGGGCAATGAGCAGTTCTTC
CDR3 length: 13; clone size: NA; D gene: NA; V gene: TRBV4-1; J gene: TRBJ2-1; CDR3 protein: CASSQRVTNEQFF; CDR3 DNA: TGCGCCAGCAGCCAACGGGTTACTAATGAGCAGTTCTTC
CDR3 length: 16; clone size: once; D gene: NA; V gene: TRBV10-2; J gene: TRBJ2-1; CDR3 protein: CASSEPVGSSYNEQFF; CDR3 DNA: TGCGCCAGCAGTGAGCCGGTAGGGAGCTCCTACAATGAGCAGTTCTTC
CDR3 length: 15; clone size: few; D gene: NA; V gene: TRBV5-6; J gene: TRBJ1-5; CDR3 protein: CASSSNSRFDQPQHF; CDR3 DNA: TGTGCCAGCAGCTCAAACAGTAGGTTTGATCAGCCCCAGCATTTT
CDR3 length: 15; clone size: NA; D gene: TRBD1; V gene: TRBV15; J gene: TRBJ2-7; CDR3 protein: CATSSRDRKSYEQYF; CDR3 DNA: TGTGCCACCAGCTCCCGGGACAGAAAATCCTACGAGCAGTACTTC
CDR3 length: 13; clone size: NA; D gene: NA; V gene: TRBV28; J gene: TRBJ2-7; CDR3 protein: CASLKRSPYEQYF; CDR3 DNA: TGTGCCAGCCTGAAGAGGTCCCCCTACGAGCAGTACTTC
CDR3 length: 16; clone size: NA; D gene: TRBD1; V gene: TRBV11-1; J gene: TRBJ1-1; CDR3 protein: CASSLAGQGFHTEAFF; CDR3 DNA: TGTGCCAGCAGCTTAGCGGGACAGGGATTCCACACTGAAGCTTTCTTT
CDR3 length: 13; clone size: NA; D gene: TRBD1; V gene: TRBV5-1; J gene: TRBJ1-2; CDR3 protein: CASSTDRRYGYTF; CDR3 DNA: TGCGCCAGCAGTACGGACAGGAGATATGGCTACACCTTC
CDR3 length: 15; clone size: NA; D gene: NA; V gene: TRBV7-2; J gene: TRBJ2-2; CDR3 protein: CASSLAFRVAGELFF; CDR3 DNA: TGTGCCAGCAGCTTAGCGTTCAGGGTGGCCGGGGAGCTGTTTTTT
CDR3 length: 15; clone size: NA; D gene: TRBD2; V gene: TRBV7-9; J gene: TRBJ2-2; CDR3 protein: CASQTLAGYTGELFF; CDR3 DNA: TGTGCCAGCCAGACACTAGCGGGATACACCGGGGAGCTGTTTTTT
CDR3 length: 16; clone size: NA; D gene: TRBD2; V gene: TRBV2; J gene: TRBJ2-1; CDR3 protein: CASSELGTSATNEQFF; CDR3 DNA: TGTGCCAGCAGTGAACTTGGGACTAGCGCCACCAATGAGCAGTTCTTC
CDR3 length: 15; clone size: NA; D gene: NA; V gene: TRBV28; J gene: TRBJ2-2; CDR3 protein: CASSLTQGYSGELFF; CDR3 DNA: TGTGCCAGCAGTTTAACTCAGGGGTACTCCGGGGAGCTGTTTTTT
CDR3 length: 14; clone size: NA; D gene: NA; V gene: TRBV11-2; J gene: TRBJ1-1; CDR3 protein: CASSLIGGSTEAFF; CDR3 DNA: TGTGCCAGCAGCTTAATCGGGGGGAGCACTGAAGCTTTCTTT
CDR3 length: 15; clone size: few; D gene: TRBD1; V gene: TRBV7-2; J gene: TRBJ2-4; CDR3 protein: CASSPGTDRKNIQYF; CDR3 DNA: TGTGCCAGCAGCCCTGGGACAGACCGAAAAAACATTCAGTACTTC
CDR3 length: 13; clone size: NA; D gene: TRBD1; V gene: TRBV2; J gene: TRBJ1-4; CDR3 protein: CASEQGEGEKLFF; CDR3 DNA: TGTGCCAGCGAACAGGGGGAGGGTGAAAAACTGTTTTTT
CDR3 length: 16; clone size: NA; D gene: TRBD2; V gene: TRBV11-2; J gene: TRBJ2-7; CDR3 protein: CASSLVGTSGAYEQYF; CDR3 DNA: TGTGCCAGCAGCTTAGTAGGGACTAGCGGCGCCTACGAGCAGTACTTC
CDR3 length: 15; clone size: NA; D gene: NA; V gene: TRBV9; J gene: TRBJ2-5; CDR3 protein: CASSVSSGEQETQYF; CDR3 DNA: TGTGCCAGCAGCGTAAGTAGCGGAGAACAAGAGACCCAGTACTTC
CDR3 length: 13; clone size: NA; D gene: TRBD2; V gene: TRBV5-1; J gene: TRBJ2-3; CDR3 protein: CASSWEGQDTQYF; CDR3 DNA: TGCGCCAGCTCGTGGGAGGGCCAGGATACGCAGTATTTT
CDR3 length: 13; clone size: few; D gene: TRBD1; V gene: TRBV6-5; J gene: TRBJ2-7; CDR3 protein: CASSPRQGNEQYF; CDR3 DNA: TGTGCCAGCAGTCCTAGACAGGGGAACGAGCAGTACTTC
CDR3 length: 14; clone size: NA; D gene: NA; V gene: TRBV7-3; J gene: TRBJ1-2; CDR3 protein: CASSPDSLLLAYTF; CDR3 DNA: TGTGCCAGCAGCCCTGACAGCTTACTGCTTGCCTACACCTTC
CDR3 length: 14; clone size: NA; D gene: TRBD1; V gene: TRBV5-1; J gene: TRBJ2-7; CDR3 protein: CASSSGQGSYEQYF; CDR3 DNA: TGCGCCAGCAGCTCCGGACAGGGATCCTACGAGCAGTACTTC
CDR3 length: 14; clone size: few; D gene: NA; V gene: TRBV7-2; J gene: TRBJ1-5; CDR3 protein: CASSLGSVNQPQHF; CDR3 DNA: TGTGCCAGCAGCTTAGGCAGCGTCAATCAGCCCCAGCATTTT
CDR3 length: 15; clone size: NA; D gene: NA; V gene: TRBV27; J gene: TRBJ2-7; CDR3 protein: CASSSLPKTEGEQYF; CDR3 DNA: TGTGCCAGCAGTTCGCTACCCAAAACGGAGGGGGAGCAGTACTTC
CDR3 length: 14; clone size: NA; D gene: TRBD1; V gene: TRBV28; J gene: TRBJ1-1; CDR3 protein: CASSPGQVNTEAFF; CDR3 DNA: TGTGCCAGCAGTCCCGGACAGGTGAACACTGAAGCTTTCTTT
CDR3 length: 15; clone size: NA; D gene: TRBD1; V gene: TRBV6-6; J gene: TRBJ2-3; CDR3 protein: CASSPRDRGAATQYF; CDR3 DNA: TGTGCCAGCAGTCCCCGGGACAGGGGGGCAGCTACGCAGTATTTT
CDR3 length: 14; clone size: NA; D gene: NA; V gene: TRBV9; J gene: TRBJ1-5; CDR3 protein: CASNGGDWGQPQHF; CDR3 DNA: TGTGCCAGCAATGGGGGGGATTGGGGTCAGCCCCAGCATTTT
CDR3 length: 14; clone size: NA; D gene: NA; V gene: TRBV27; J gene: TRBJ1-1; CDR3 protein: CASSRQGRNTEAFF; CDR3 DNA: TGTGCCAGCAGTCGGCAGGGCAGGAACACTGAAGCTTTCTTT
CDR3 length: 12; clone size: NA; D gene: NA; V gene: TRBV28; J gene: TRBJ2-3; CDR3 protein: CASSVNTDTQYF; CDR3 DNA: TGTGCCAGCAGTGTAAACACAGATACGCAGTATTTT
CDR3 length: 15; clone size: few; D gene: TRBD1; V gene: TRBV7-9; J gene: TRBJ2-3; CDR3 protein: CASSFGTGNTDTQYF; CDR3 DNA: TGTGCCAGCAGCTTTGGGACAGGGAACACAGATACGCAGTATTTT
CDR3 length: 16; clone size: few; D gene: NA; V gene: TRBV19; J gene: TRBJ1-5; CDR3 protein: CASSIVGGGHNQPQHF; CDR3 DNA: TGTGCCAGTAGTATTGTTGGGGGGGGCCACAATCAGCCCCAGCATTTT
CDR3 length: 23; clone size: NA; D gene: TRBD1; V gene: TRBV23-1; J gene: TRBJ1-3; CDR3 protein: CASRKKGGPGQGFAALSGNTIYF; CDR3 DNA: TGCGCCAGCAGGAAGAAAGGGGGTCCGGGACAGGGTTTTGCAGCGCTCTCTGGAAACACCATATATTTT
CDR3 length: 14; clone size: NA; D gene: TRBD2; V gene: TRBV29-1; J gene: TRBJ2-6; CDR3 protein: CSVVGGAGANVLTF; CDR3 DNA: TGCAGCGTTGTGGGAGGGGCCGGGGCCAACGTCCTGACTTTC
CDR3 length: 12; clone size: NA; D gene: NA; V gene: TRBV5-4; J gene: TRBJ1-1; CDR3 protein: CASSQGPTEAFF; CDR3 DNA: TGTGCCAGCAGTCAGGGGCCCACTGAAGCTTTCTTT
CDR3 length: 15; clone size: once; D gene: NA; V gene: TRBV7-2; J gene: TRBJ1-2; CDR3 protein: CASSTSGGAVYGYTF; CDR3 DNA: TGTGCCAGCAGCACCAGTGGGGGGGCCGTCTATGGCTACACCTTC
CDR3 length: 14; clone size: NA; D gene: NA; V gene: TRBV27; J gene: TRBJ1-4; CDR3 protein: CASRNYSTNEKLFF; CDR3 DNA: TGTGCCAGCAGGAACTACTCAACTAATGAAAAACTGTTTTTT
CDR3 length: 14; clone size: few; D gene: TRBD2; V gene: TRBV29-1; J gene: TRBJ2-3; CDR3 protein: CSASGLARTDTQYF; CDR3 DNA: TGCAGCGCTTCGGGACTAGCGCGCACAGATACGCAGTATTTT
CDR3 length: 13; clone size: NA; D gene: TRBD1; V gene: TRBV5-1; J gene: TRBJ2-1; CDR3 protein: CATRQGEYNEQFF; CDR3 DNA: TGCGCCACACGACAGGGGGAGTACAATGAGCAGTTCTTC
CDR3 length: 13; clone size: NA; D gene: NA; V gene: TRBV11-3; J gene: TRBJ1-1; CDR3 protein: CASSLVGAGEAFF; CDR3 DNA: TGTGCCAGCAGCTTAGTTGGTGCGGGCGAAGCTTTCTTT
CDR3 length: 14; clone size: NA; D gene: NA; V gene: TRBV7-2; J gene: TRBJ2-3; CDR3 protein: CASSLSGAVDTQYF; CDR3 DNA: TGTGCCAGCAGCTTAAGCGGAGCGGTAGATACGCAGTATTTT